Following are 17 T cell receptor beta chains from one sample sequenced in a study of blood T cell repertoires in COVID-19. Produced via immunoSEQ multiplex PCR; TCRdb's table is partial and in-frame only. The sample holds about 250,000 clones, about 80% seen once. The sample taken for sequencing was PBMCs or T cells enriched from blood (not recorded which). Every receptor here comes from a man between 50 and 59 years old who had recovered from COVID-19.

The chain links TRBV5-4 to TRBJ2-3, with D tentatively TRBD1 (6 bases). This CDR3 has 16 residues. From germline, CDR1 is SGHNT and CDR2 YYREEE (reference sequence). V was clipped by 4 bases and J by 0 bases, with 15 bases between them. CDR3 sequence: CASSLQGITSTDTQYF. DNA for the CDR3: TGTGCCAGCAGCCTCCAGGGGATTACTAGCACAGATACGCAGTATTTT.

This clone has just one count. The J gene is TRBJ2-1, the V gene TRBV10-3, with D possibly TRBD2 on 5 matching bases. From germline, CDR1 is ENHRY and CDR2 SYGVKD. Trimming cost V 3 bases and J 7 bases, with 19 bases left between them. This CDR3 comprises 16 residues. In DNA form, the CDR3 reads TGTGCCATCAGTGAAGGAGCGGCCTCCTCGGGAAATGAGCAGTTCTTC. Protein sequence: CAISEGAASSGNEQFF.

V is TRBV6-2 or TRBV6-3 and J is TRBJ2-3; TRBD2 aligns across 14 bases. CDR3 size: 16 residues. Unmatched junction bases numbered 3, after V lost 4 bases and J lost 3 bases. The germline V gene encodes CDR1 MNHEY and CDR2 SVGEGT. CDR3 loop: CASSSTSGRGTDTQYF. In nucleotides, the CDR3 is TGTGCCAGCAGTTCGACTAGCGGGAGGGGGACAGATACGCAGTATTTT.

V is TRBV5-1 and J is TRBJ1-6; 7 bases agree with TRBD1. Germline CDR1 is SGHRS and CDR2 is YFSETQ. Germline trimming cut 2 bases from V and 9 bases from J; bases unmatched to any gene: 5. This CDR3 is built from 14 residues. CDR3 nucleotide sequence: TGCGCCAGCAGCTTAGAGGGGGCGGTTTCACCCCTCCACTTT. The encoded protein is CASSLEGAVSPLHF.

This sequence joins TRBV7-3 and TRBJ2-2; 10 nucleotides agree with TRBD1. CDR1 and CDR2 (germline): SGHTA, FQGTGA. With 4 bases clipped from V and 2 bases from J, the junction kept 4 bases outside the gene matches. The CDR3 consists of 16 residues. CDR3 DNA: TGTGCCAGCAGCTCCCGACAGGGGGCAAACACCGGGGAGCTGTTTTTT. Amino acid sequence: CASSSRQGANTGELFF.

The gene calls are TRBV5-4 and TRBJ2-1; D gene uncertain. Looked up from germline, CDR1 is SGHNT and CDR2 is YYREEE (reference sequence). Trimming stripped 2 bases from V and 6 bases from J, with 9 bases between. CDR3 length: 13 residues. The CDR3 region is CASSFSVSNEQFF. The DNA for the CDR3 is TGTGCCAGCAGCTTTTCGGTTAGCAATGAGCAGTTCTTC.

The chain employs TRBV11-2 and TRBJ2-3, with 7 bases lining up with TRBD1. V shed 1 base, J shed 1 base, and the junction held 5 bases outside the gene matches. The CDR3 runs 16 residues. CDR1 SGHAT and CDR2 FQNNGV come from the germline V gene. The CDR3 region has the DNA TGTGCCAGCAGCTTAGCGGGACAGAGAGGCACAGATACGCAGTATTTT. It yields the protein CASSLAGQRGTDTQYF.

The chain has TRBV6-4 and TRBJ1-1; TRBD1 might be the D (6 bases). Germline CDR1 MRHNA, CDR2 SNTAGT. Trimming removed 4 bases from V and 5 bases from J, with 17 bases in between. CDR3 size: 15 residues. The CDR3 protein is CASSGYRASGTEAFF. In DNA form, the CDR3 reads TGTGCCAGCAGTGGTTACAGGGCTTCGGGGACTGAAGCTTTCTTT.

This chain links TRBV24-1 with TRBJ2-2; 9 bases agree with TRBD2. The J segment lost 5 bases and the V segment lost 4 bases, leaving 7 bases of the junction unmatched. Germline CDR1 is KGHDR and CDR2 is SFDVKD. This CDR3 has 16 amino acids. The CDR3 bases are TGTGCCACCAGTGAGGAGCGGGAGGCGAGAACCGGGGAGCTGTTTTTT. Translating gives CATSEEREARTGELFF.

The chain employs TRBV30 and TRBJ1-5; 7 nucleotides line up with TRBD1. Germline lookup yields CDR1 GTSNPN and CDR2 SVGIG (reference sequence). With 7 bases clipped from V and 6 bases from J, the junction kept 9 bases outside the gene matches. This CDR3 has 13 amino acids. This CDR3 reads CASREGASQPQHF. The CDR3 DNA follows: TGTGCCTCAAGAGAGGGGGCGAGTCAGCCCCAGCATTTT.

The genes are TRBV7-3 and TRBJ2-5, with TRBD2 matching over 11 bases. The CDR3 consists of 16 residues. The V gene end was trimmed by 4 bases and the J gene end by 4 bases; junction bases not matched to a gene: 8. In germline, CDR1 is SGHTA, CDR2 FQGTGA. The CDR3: CASSSDPGTSGETQYF. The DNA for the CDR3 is TGTGCCAGCAGCTCGGACCCCGGGACTAGCGGAGAGACCCAGTACTTC.

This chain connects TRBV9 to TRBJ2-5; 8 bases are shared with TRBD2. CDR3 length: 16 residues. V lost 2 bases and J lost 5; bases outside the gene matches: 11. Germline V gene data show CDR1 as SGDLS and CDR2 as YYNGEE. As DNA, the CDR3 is TGTGCCAGCAGCGTCCGTTCGGCGGGAGGACGGGAGACCCAGTACTTC. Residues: CASSVRSAGGRETQYF.

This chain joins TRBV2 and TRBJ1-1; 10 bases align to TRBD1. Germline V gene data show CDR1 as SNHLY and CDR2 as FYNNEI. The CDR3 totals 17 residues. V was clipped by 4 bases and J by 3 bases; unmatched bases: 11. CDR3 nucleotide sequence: TGTGCCAGCAGTGGGGACAGGGGAATTCGTGGCGACACTGAAGCTTTCTTT. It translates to CASSGDRGIRGDTEAFF.

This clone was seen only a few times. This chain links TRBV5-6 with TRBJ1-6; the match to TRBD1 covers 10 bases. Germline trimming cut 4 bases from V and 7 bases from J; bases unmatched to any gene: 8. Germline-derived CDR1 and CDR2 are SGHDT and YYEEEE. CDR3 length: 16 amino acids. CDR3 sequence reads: CASSLMGTGANSPLHF. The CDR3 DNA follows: TGTGCCAGCAGCCTGATGGGGACAGGGGCGAATTCACCCCTCCACTTT.

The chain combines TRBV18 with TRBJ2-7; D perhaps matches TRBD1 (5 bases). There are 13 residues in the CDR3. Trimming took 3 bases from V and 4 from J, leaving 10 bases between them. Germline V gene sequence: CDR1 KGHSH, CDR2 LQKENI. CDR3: CASSPTKGYEQYF. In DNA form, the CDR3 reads TGTGCCAGCTCACCTACCAAGGGGTACGAGCAGTACTTC. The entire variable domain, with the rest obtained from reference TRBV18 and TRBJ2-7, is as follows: NAGVMQNPRHLVRRRGQEARLRCSPMKGHSHVYWYRQLPEEGLKFMVYLQKENIIDESGMPKERFSAEFPKEGPSILRIQQVVRGDSAAYFCASSPTKGYEQYFGPGTRLTVT.

The CDR3 DNA is TGTGCCAGCAGCGTAGTGGGGGCCAGGGCTAATACTGAAGCTTTCTTT. This sequence encodes CASSVVGARANTEAFF. The gene calls are TRBV9 and TRBJ1-1, with a possible D match to TRBD1 (6 bases). In germline, CDR1 is SGDLS, CDR2 YYNGEE. The CDR3 loop spans 16 amino acids. Trimming removed 0 bases from V and 5 bases from J, with 17 bases in between.

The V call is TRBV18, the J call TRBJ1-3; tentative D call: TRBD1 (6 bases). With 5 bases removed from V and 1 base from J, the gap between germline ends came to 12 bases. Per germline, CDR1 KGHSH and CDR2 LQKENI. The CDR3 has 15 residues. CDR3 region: CASSARDTSGNTIYF. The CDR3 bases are TGTGCCAGCTCAGCCCGGGACACGTCTGGAAACACCATATATTTT.